This T cell receptor (beta chain) was sequenced for a study of glioma-infiltrating T cells. Study-level findings and limits: Only very few CDR3 sequences appeared in both tissue and blood. Tissue-blood divergence was below expectation in non-neoplastic patients, above in gliomas. Signature shared blood CDR3 motifs were enriched in low-divergence and depleted in high-divergence patients.

Notes on this clonotype: Antigen specificity is unknown.

Germline lookup yields CDR1 DFQATT and CDR2 SNEGSKA (reference sequence). The CDR3 contains 14 residues. The ends lost 5 bases at V and 4 bases at J; junction bases unmatched: 9. The iRepertoire nested amplicon-rescue multiplex PCR amplified TCR alpha and beta CDR3s from RNA. Via MiXCR, TCRdb re-called the multiplex PCR reads, giving one row per CDR3 protein. The repertoire includes around 390,000 distinct CDR3 sequences, 41% of them detected once, and around 12% sits in the top ten. The rearrangement links TRBV20-1 to TRBJ2-3; 7 bases map to TRBD2. Sequenced sample: glioma tissue, nonneoplastic brain tissue, or PBMCs (not recorded which). This clonotype was sampled from a human donor with low-grade glioma or glioblastoma, undergoing nonglioma brain surgery, or in good health (not recorded which). The CDR3 here is CSAHLGGGADTQYF. CDR3 bases: TGCAGTGCTCACCTGGGGGGAGGGGCAGATACGCAGTATTTT.